This T cell receptor (beta chain) was captured by sequencing in a study of human T cells and chemical hapten exposure. Whole-study results and caveats: Expanded TCRs grouped into significantly more large CDR3 similarity clusters than controls produced. Positive correlation was observed between PT1 expanded TCR counts and patch test score.

A remark on this clonotype: The antigen remains undetermined.

Library construction involved attaching unique molecular identifiers to individual cDNA molecules, which allowed quantitative, reproducible TCR counting. MiXCR, run by TCRdb on the RACE reads, gives a single entry per CDR3 protein. The table records 350,000 to 450,000 distinct CDR3 sequences, approximately 5% of them present only once. Indicated time point: pre-sensitization, week 0. Noted treatment: therapeutic diphenylcyclopropenone sensitization with weekly scalp DPC. Germline loops: CDR1 SGHAT, CDR2 FQNNGV. V trimming: 1 base; J trimming: 0 bases; junction bases outside the gene matches: 5. CDR3 length: 16 amino acids.

The sample consisted of whole blood, taken in connection with sensitization to the hapten diphenylcyclopropenone (DPC). The chain recombines TRBV11-2 with TRBJ1-2; 7 bases align to TRBD1. This TCR was recovered from a woman between 50 and 59 years old with alopecia areata. Some clones in this sample may be carry-over from other donors' samples. The CDR3 DNA reads as TGTGCCAGCAGCTTAGGTGGGACAGAGCCTAACTATGGCTACACCTTC. Protein product: CASSLGGTEPNYGYTF.